The entry below gives a single TCR beta chain sequence along with its context. This sample is part of a study of blood T cell repertoires in COVID-19. Study-level background: COVID-19 samples, acute and convalescent, were from the United States, Italy and Spain. PBMCs, B-cell-depleted T cells, or T cells were the source of the cDNA or gDNA that made up the material.

Authors' processing steps: Nucleated cell counts were estimated from reference gene primer amplification. Sequenced by immunoSEQ multiplex PCR; TCRdb stores in-frame clones only, minus some. The V and J calls and the clone size are those of that table, but D and trimming were determined from the DNA. The table has roughly 200,000 clones, roughly 73% seen once. CDR1 is SNHLY, CDR2 FYNNEI, per germline. V dropped 6 bases and J dropped 5; count of bases not matched to a gene: 1. This CDR3 contains 13 residues. Sequenced material: peripheral blood. This sequence originates from an elderly woman with active or convalescent COVID-19. This chain connects TRBV2 to TRBJ1-5; 10 bases agree with TRBD1. The CDR3 protein is CASSGTGDQPQHF. For the CDR3, the DNA is TGTGCCAGCAGCGGGACAGGGGATCAGCCCCAGCATTTT.